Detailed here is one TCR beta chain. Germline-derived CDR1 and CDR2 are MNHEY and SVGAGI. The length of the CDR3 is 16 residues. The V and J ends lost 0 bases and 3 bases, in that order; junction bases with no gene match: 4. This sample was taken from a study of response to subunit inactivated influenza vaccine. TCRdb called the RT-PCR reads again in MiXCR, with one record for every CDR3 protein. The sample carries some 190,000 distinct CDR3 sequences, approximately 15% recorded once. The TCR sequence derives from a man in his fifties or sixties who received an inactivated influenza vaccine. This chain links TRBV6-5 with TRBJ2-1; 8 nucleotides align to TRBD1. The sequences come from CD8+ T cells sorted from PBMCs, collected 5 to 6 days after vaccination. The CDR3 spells CASSYSAGGFYNEQFF. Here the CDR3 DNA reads TGTGCCAGCAGTTACTCGGCAGGGGGCTTCTACAATGAGCAGTTCTTC.